What follows are 10 T cell receptor beta chains derived from one specimen sequenced in a study of blood T cell repertoires in COVID-19. Produced via immunoSEQ multiplex PCR; TCRdb's table is partial and in-frame only. The sample yields 220,000 or so clones, about 84% seen once. The sequencing input was PBMCs or T cells enriched from blood (not recorded which). The receptors here all came from a woman aged 45-65 years who had recovered from COVID-19.

This chain joins TRBV19 and TRBJ1-1; 7 bases agree with TRBD1. Germline lookup yields CDR1 LNHDA and CDR2 SQIVND (reference sequence). The CDR3 is 13 residues long. The junction had 5 bases not matched to a gene; V was cut back by 3 bases and J by 7 bases. CDR3 amino acids: CASSIMGQLEAFF. The CDR3 DNA reads TGTGCCAGTAGTATTATGGGACAGCTTGAAGCTTTCTTT. The variable domain in full, with the rest retrieved from reference TRBV19 and TRBJ1-1, is DGGITQSPKYLFRKEGQNVTLSCEQNLNHDAMYWYRQDPGQGLRLIYYSQIVNDFQKGDIAEGYSVSREKKESFPLTVTSAQKNPTAFYLCASSIMGQLEAFFGQGTRLTVV.

The genes are TRBV6-2 or TRBV6-3 and TRBJ1-5, with D perhaps TRBD1 (5 bases). With 2 bases removed from V and 3 bases from J, the gap between germline ends came to 8 bases. Germline V CDR1 and CDR2: MNHEY, SVGEGT. This CDR3 contains 14 residues. The DNA of the CDR3 is TGTGCCAGCAGTTACAGGGGCGACAATCAGCCCCAGCATTTT. Protein sequence: CASSYRGDNQPQHF.

The chain couples TRBV27 to TRBJ2-1, with 7 bases matching TRBD2. V was clipped by 9 bases and J by 0 bases; unmatched bases: 5. This CDR3 has 14 residues. The V gene's germline CDR1 is MNHEY and CDR2 SMNVEV (reference sequence). The CDR3 coding sequence is TGTGCCAGTTCCGGGGGGAGCTCCTACAATGAGCAGTTCTTC. Its protein is CASSGGSSYNEQFF.

V usage is TRBV28 and J usage is TRBJ2-5; 9 positions match TRBD1. The trim removed 8 bases at V and 5 bases at J, leaving 3 bases unmatched. The CDR3 consists of 12 residues. Germline assignment: CDR1 MDHEN and CDR2 SYDVKM. CDR3 sequence: CASRQGGETQYF. In DNA form, the CDR3 reads TGTGCCAGCCGACAGGGGGGGGAGACCCAGTACTTC.

This chain connects TRBV20-1 to TRBJ1-2; 11 positions match TRBD1. Per the germline V gene, CDR1 is DFQATT and CDR2 is SNEGSKA (reference sequence). CDR3 length: 17 residues. Germline trimming cut 3 bases from V and 5 bases from J; bases unmatched to any gene: 14. DNA for the CDR3: TGCAGTGCTAGTTACAAACGGACAGGGGGCCAGGGGTATGGCTACACCTTC. This encodes CSASYKRTGGQGYGYTF.

J is TRBJ2-7 and V is TRBV11-2; possible D gene TRBD2, 5 bases. With 0 bases removed from V and 1 base from J, the gap between germline ends came to 7 bases. CDR3 length equals 14 residues. The germline CDR1 and CDR2 sequences are SGHAT and FQNNGV. The CDR3 sequence is CASSLDRTSYEQYF. The CDR3 bases are TGTGCCAGCAGCTTAGACAGGACTTCCTACGAGCAGTACTTC.

The gene calls are TRBV12-3 or TRBV12-4 and TRBJ2-5; 10 bases fit TRBD1. This CDR3 contains 13 residues. V shed 6 bases, J shed 7 bases, and the junction held 5 bases outside the gene matches. The CDR3 bases are TGTGCCAGCAGGGGGACAGGGGTTGGGACCCAGTACTTC. This sequence encodes CASRGTGVGTQYF.

V and J are TRBV3-1 (or the pseudogene TRBV3-2) and TRBJ1-2; 7 nucleotides match TRBD1. Trimming removed 4 bases from V and 3 bases from J; junction bases left unmatched: 17. The CDR3 spans 18 residues. Germline CDR1 is LGHDT and CDR2 is YNNKEL (reference sequence). CDR3 in amino acids: CASSRSILQPGQDYGYTF. The CDR3, as DNA: TGTGCCAGCAGCCGAAGTATTCTACAACCCGGACAGGACTATGGCTACACCTTC.

The rearrangement joins TRBV13 to TRBJ1-1; 10 bases match TRBD1. This CDR3 has 16 residues. The V gene's germline CDR1 is PRHDT and CDR2 FYEKMQ (reference sequence). The V gene end was trimmed by 5 bases and the J gene end by 7 bases; junction bases not matched to a gene: 13. CDR3 nucleotide sequence: TGTGCCAGCAGCCCCACCGGGACAGGGGAATTTGGTGAAGCTTTCTTT. This sequence encodes CASSPTGTGEFGEAFF.

The V call is TRBV4-1, the J call TRBJ1-1, with a tentative D call TRBD1 (5 bases). The CDR3 has 13 residues. Germline values: CDR1 MGHRA, CDR2 YSYEKL. Trimming left V 4 bases short and J 4 bases short, with 10 bases between. In DNA, the CDR3 is TGCGCCAGCAGCCGACAGTCGGGCACTGAAGCTTTCTTT. This codes for CASSRQSGTEAFF.